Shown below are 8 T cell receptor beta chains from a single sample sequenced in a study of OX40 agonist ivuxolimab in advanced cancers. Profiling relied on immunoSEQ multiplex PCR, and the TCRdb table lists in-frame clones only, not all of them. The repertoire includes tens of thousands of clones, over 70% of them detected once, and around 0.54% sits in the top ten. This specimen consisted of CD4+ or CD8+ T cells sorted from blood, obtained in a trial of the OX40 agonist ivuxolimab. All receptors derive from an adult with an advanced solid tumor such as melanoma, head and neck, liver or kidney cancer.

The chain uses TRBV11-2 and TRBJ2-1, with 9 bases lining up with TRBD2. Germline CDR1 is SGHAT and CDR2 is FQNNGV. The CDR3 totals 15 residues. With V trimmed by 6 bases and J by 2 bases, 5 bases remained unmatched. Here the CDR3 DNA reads TGTGCCAGCAGTCCGACTAGCGGAGCCTACAATGAGCAGTTCTTC. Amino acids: CASSPTSGAYNEQFF.

As DNA, the CDR3 is TGTGCCAGCTCACCACCTTTGGACAGCGGGCCCTATGGCTACACCTTC. Its translation is CASSPPLDSGPYGYTF. This chain joins TRBV18 and TRBJ1-2; D may be TRBD1 (6 bases). CDR1 KGHSH and CDR2 LQKENI come from the germline V gene. The CDR3 has 16 residues. The V end lost 0 bases, the J end lost 4 bases, and 15 bases lay between the germline ends.

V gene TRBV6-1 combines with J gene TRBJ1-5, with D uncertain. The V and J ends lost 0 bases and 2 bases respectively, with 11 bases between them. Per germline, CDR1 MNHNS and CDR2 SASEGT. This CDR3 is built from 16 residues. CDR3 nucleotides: TGTGCCAGCAGTGAAGCGATAGGCTTTCGCAATCAGCCCCAGCATTTT. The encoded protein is CASSEAIGFRNQPQHF.

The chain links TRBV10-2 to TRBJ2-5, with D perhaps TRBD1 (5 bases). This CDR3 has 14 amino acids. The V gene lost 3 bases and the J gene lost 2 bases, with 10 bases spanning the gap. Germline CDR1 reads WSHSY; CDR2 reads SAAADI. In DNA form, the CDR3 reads TGCGCCAGCAGTGATTGGCAGGGTCAAGAGACCCAGTACTTC. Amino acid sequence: CASSDWQGQETQYF.

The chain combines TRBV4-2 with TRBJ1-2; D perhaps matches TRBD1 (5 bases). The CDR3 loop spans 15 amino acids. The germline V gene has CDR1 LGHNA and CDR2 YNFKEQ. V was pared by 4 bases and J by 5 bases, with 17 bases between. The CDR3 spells CASSPPLGGTYGYTF. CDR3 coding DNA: TGTGCCAGCAGCCCGCCATTGGGGGGGACTTATGGCTACACCTTC.

Here the CDR3 reads CASSLDPGFGQGGNTIYF. CDR3 in DNA: TGTGCCAGCAGCTTAGATCCAGGTTTCGGACAGGGTGGAAACACCATATATTTT. The chain recombines TRBV7-9 with TRBJ1-3; 8 bases agree with TRBD1. Germline CDR1 is SEHNR and CDR2 is FQNEAQ (reference sequence). The CDR3 runs to 18 residues. V shed 1 base, J shed 3 bases, and the junction held 11 bases outside the gene matches.

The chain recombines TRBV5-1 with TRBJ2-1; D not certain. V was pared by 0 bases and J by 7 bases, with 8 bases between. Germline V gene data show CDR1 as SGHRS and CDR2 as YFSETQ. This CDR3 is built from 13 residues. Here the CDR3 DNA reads TGCGCCAGCAGCTTGGGGCTTGGGAATGAGCAGTTCTTC. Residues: CASSLGLGNEQFF.

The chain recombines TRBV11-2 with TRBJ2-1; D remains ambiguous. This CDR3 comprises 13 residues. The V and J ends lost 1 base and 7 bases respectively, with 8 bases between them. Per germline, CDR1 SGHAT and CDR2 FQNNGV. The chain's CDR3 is CASSLGALNEQFF. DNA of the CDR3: TGTGCCAGCAGCTTAGGCGCATTGAATGAGCAGTTCTTC. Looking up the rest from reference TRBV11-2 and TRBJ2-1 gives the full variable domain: EAGVAQSPRYKIIEKRQSVAFWCNPISGHATLYWYQQILGQGPKLLIQFQNNGVVDDSQLPKDRFSAERLKGVDSTLKIQPAKLEDSAVYLCASSLGALNEQFFGPGTRLTVL.